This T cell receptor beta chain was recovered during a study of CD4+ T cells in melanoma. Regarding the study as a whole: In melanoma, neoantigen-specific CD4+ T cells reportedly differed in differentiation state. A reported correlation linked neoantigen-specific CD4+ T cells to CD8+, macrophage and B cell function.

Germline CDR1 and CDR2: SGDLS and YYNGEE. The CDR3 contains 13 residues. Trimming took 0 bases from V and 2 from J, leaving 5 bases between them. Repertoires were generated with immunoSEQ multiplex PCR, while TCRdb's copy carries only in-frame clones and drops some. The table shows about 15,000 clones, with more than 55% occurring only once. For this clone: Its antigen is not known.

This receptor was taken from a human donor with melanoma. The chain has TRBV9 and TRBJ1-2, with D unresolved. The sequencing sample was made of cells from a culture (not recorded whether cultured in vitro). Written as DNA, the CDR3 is TGTGCCAGCAGCGTAGGAGAGAACTATGGCTACACCTTC. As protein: CASSVGENYGYTF.